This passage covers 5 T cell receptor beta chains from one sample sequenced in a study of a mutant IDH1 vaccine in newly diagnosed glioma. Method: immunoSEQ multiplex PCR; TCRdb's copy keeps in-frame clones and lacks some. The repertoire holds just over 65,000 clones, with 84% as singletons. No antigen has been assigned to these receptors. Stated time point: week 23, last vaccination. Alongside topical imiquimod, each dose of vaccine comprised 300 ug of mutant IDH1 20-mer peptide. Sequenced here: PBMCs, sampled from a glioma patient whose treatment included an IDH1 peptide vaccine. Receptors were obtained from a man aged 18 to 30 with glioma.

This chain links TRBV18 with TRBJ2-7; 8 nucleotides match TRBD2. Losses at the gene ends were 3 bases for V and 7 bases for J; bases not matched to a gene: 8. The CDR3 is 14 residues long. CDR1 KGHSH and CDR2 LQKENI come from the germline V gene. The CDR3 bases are TGTGCCAGCTCACCGGGCGGGGGGCCCGGGGAGCAGTACTTC. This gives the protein CASSPGGGPGEQYF.

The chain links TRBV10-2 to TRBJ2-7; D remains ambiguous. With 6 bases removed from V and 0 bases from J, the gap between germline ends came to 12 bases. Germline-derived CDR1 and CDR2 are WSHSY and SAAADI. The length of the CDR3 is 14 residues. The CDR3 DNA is TGCGCCAGCAGCACCGTCGTTTCCTCCTACGAGCAGTACTTC. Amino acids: CASSTVVSSYEQYF.

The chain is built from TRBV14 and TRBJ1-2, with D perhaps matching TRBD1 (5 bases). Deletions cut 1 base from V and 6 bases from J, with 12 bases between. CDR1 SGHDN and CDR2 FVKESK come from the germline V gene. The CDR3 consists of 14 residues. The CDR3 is CASSQVGTRHGYTF. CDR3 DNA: TGTGCCAGCAGCCAAGTGGGGACGCGTCATGGCTACACCTTC. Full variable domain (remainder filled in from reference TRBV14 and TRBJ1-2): EAGVTQFPSHSVIEKGQTVTLRCDPISGHDNLYWYRRVMGKEIKFLLHFVKESKQDESGMPNNRFLAERTGGTYSTLKVQPAELEDSGVYFCASSQVGTRHGYTFGSGTRLTVV.

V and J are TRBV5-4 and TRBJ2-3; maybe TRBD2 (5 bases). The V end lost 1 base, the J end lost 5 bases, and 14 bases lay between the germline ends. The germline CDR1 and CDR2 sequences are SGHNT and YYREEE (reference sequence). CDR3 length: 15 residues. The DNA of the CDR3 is TGTGCCAGCAGCTTGAATCCACTAGTTCAAGATACGCAGTATTTT. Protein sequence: CASSLNPLVQDTQYF. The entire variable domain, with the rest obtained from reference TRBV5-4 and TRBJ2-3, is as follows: ETGVTQSPTHLIKTRGQQVTLRCSSQSGHNTVSWYQQALGQGPQFIFQYYREEENGRGNFPPRFSGLQFPNYSSELNVNALELDDSALYLCASSLNPLVQDTQYFGPGTRLTVL.

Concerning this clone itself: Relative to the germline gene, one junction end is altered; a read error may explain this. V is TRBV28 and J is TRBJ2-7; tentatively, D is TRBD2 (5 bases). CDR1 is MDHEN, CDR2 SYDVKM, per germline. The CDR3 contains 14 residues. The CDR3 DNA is TGTGCCAGCAGTATATGGACTGTCGGCGGGGAGCAGTACTTC. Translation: CASSIWTVGGEQYF.